The clone carrying this TCR beta chain was seen only once. The record originates from a study of control samples from healthy donors and cancer patients. The ends lost 5 bases at V and 8 bases at J; junction bases unmatched: 7. Germline lookup yields CDR1 SGDLS and CDR2 YYNGEE. There are 15 residues in the CDR3. Measured with immunoSEQ multiplex PCR; TCRdb has only the in-frame clones, and not every one. The repertoire holds 100,000 to 150,000 clones, around 90% seen once, with around 8.7% in the top ten. The receptor was derived from a man aged 35 to 55 in good health. Sequenced: blood. This chain links TRBV9 with TRBJ2-2; 12 bases are a match to TRBD2. This CDR3 reads CASSGLAGPAGELFF. CDR3 coding DNA: TGTGCCAGCAGTGGACTAGCGGGACCTGCGGGGGAGCTGTTTTTT.